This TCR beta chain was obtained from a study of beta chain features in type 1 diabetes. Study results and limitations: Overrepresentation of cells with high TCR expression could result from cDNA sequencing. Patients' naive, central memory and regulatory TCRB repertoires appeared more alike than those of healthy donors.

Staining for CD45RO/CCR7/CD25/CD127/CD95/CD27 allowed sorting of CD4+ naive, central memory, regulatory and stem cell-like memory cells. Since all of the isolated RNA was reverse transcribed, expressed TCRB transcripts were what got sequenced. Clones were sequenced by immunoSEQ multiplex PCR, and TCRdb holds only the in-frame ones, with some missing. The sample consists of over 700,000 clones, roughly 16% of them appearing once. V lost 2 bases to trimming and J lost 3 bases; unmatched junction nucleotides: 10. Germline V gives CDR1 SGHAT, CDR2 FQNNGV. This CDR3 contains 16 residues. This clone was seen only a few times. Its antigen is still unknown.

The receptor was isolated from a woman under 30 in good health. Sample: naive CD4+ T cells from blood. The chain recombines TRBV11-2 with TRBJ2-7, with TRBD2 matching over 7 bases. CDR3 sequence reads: CASSLIRGAGFYEQYF. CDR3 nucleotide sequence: TGTGCCAGCAGCTTAATCCGCGGAGCGGGGTTCTACGAGCAGTACTTC.